This T cell receptor (beta chain) derives from a study of blood T cell repertoires in COVID-19. Study context: The United States, Italy and Spain supplied acute and convalescent COVID-19 samples. PBMCs, B-cell-depleted T cells, or T cells provided the cDNA or gDNA that made up the material.

Germline CDR1 is SGHRS and CDR2 is YFSETQ. The CDR3 totals 15 residues. The V gene end was trimmed by 3 bases and the J gene end by 2 bases; junction bases not matched to a gene: 3. In the source study's methods: Amplification with reference gene primers provided the estimates of nucleated cell counts. Clones were sequenced by immunoSEQ multiplex PCR, and TCRdb holds only the in-frame ones, with some missing. V and J calls plus clone size are reproduced from that table; the DNA served to infer D and trimming. The sample shows roughly 190,000 clones, roughly nine tenths of them seen only once. The chain links TRBV5-1 to TRBJ1-2; 11 nucleotides match TRBD1. What was sequenced was peripheral blood. This sequence originates from a man aged 25 to 40 with acute or convalescent COVID-19. The CDR3: CASSWTGGGNYGYTF. The CDR3 DNA follows: TGCGCCAGCAGCTGGACAGGGGGCGGAAACTATGGCTACACCTTC.